This T cell receptor beta chain was sequenced in a study of T cell responses to AZD1222 COVID-19 vaccine. Of note for this clone: As yet, its antigen is unknown.

Trimming removed 6 bases from V and 2 bases from J; junction bases left unmatched: 12. The CDR3 totals 16 residues. Germline V gene data show CDR1 as KGHSH and CDR2 as LQKENI. The protocol was immunoSEQ multiplex PCR, while the TCRdb copy is restricted to in-frame clones and leaves out a portion. The sample includes approximately 100,000 clones, around nine tenths of them seen just once. Pooling of second doses given at about 4 or about 12 weeks was done. Study-level results: Baseline serostatus was positive in only five to seven AZD1222 recipients. After the peak T cell response, and only then, were repertoires sampled. The donor group comprised mostly white British people and more females; the analysis possibly underestimated clonal diversity.

This specimen was peripheral blood, taken 28 days after the second AZD1222 dose. The origin of this receptor is an adult who received the AZD1222 COVID-19 vaccine. The V gene is TRBV18, the J gene TRBJ2-5; TRBD1 matches at 7 bases. CDR3 loop: CASSPLQGMQQETQYF. The DNA of the CDR3 is TGTGCCAGCTCCCCGCTACAGGGGATGCAGCAAGAGACCCAGTACTTC.